This T cell receptor beta chain is from a study of beta chain features in type 1 diabetes. Study background: The study found patients and healthy donors alike in age, gender and cell yields.

Overall study results and limits: Type 1 diabetes patients had fewer VDJ junction insertions and more deletions.

The CDR3 sequence is 13 residues long. J was trimmed by 6 bases and V by 3 bases; bases with no gene match: 4. Per germline, CDR1 KGHSH and CDR2 LQKENI. Sequenced material consisted of expressed TCRB transcripts (all of the isolated RNA was reverse transcribed). The study sequenced naive, central memory and regulatory T cell samples to an average of around 3.4 million reads. This table comes from immunoSEQ multiplex PCR, and its TCRdb copy is limited to in-frame clones, with some not included. The sample has 200,000 to 300,000 clones; over 12% are singletons. Comments on this clone: No antigen is known for it.

The chain couples TRBV18 to TRBJ2-7; TRBD2 agrees at 8 bases. Material for sequencing was naive CD4+ T cells from blood. This receptor was identified in a woman in her 40s in good health. The DNA of the CDR3 is TGTGCCAGCTCACCGGGACTAGTCTCCGAGCAGTACTTC. Translated: CASSPGLVSEQYF.